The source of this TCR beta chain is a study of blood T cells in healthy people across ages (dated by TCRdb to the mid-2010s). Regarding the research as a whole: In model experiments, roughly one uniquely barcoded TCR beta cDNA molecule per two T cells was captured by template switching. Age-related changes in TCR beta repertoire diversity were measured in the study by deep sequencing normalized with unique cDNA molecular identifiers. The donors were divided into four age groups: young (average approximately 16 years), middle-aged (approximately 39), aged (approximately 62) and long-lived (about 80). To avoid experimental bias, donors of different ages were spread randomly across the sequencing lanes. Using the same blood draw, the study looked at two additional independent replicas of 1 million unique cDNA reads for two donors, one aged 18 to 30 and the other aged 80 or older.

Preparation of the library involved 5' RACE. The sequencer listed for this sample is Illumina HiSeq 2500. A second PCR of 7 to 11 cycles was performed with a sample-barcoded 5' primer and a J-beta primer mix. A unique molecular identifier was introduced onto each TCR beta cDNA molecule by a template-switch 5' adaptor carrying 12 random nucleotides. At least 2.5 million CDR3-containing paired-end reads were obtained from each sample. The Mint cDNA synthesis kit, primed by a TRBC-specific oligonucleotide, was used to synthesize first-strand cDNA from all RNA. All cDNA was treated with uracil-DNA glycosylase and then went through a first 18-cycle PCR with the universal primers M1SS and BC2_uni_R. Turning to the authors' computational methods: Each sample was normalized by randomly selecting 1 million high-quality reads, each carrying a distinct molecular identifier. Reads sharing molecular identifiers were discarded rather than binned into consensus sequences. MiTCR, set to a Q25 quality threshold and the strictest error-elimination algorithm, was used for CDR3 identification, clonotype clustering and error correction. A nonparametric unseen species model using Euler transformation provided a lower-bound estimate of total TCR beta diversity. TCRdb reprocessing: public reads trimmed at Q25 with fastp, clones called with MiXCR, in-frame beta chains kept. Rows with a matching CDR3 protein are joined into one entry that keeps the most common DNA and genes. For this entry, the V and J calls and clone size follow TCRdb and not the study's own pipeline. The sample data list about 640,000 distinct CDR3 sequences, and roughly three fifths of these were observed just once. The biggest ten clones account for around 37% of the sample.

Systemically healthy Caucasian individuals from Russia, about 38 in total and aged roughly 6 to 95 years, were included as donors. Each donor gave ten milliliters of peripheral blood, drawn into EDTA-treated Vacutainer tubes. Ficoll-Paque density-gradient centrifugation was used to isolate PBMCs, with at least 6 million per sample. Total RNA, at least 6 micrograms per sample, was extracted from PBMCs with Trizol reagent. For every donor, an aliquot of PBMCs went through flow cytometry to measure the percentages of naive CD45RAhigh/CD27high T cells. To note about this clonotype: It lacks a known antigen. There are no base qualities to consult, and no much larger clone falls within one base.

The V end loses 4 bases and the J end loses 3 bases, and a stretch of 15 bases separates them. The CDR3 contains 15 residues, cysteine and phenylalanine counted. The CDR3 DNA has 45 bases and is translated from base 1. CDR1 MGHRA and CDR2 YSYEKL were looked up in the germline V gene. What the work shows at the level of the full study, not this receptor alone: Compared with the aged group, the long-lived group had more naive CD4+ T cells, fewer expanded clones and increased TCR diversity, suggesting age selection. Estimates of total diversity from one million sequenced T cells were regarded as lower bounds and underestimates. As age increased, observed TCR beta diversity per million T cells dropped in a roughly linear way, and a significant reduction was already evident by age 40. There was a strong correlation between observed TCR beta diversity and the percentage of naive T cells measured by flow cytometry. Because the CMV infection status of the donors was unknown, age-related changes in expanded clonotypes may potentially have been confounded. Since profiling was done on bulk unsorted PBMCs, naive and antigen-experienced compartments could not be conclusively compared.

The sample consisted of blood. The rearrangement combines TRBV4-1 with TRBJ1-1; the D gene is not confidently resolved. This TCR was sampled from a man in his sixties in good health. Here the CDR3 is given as CASSPQDPSDTEAFF. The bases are TGCGCCAGCAGCCCACAAGATCCCTCAGACACTGAAGCTTTCTTT.